These 25 T cell receptor beta chains were sequenced from one sample in a study of blood T cell repertoires in COVID-19. Some clones are missing from TCRdb's copy, which holds only in-frame ones; the method was immunoSEQ multiplex PCR. This sample has hundreds of thousands of clones; 82% occur once, and the top ten carry 4.5% to 5%. The sequencing input was peripheral blood. The receptors originated from an elderly woman with active or convalescent COVID-19.

The chain joins TRBV3-1 (or the pseudogene TRBV3-2) to TRBJ2-4; TRBD2 matches at 10 bases. The germline CDR1 and CDR2 sequences are LGHDT and YNNKEL (reference sequence). The CDR3 runs to 14 residues. The V gene end was trimmed by 0 bases and the J gene end by 14 bases; junction bases not matched to a gene: 7. The chain's CDR3 is CASSQDASGGHEYF. The CDR3 nucleotides read TGTGCCAGCAGCCAAGACGCTAGCGGGGGTCATGAGTACTTC.

The V and J genes are TRBV19 and TRBJ1-1; no definite D call. V lost 4 bases and J lost 1, with 7 bases in between. Germline V gene data show CDR1 as LNHDA and CDR2 as SQIVND (reference sequence). The CDR3 consists of 13 residues. CDR3 DNA: TGTGCCAGTAGTAATTTCTCGAACACTGAAGCTTTCTTT. As protein: CASSNFSNTEAFF.

The chain has TRBV5-1 and TRBJ1-1, with D possibly matching TRBD1 (5 bases). Germline V lookup: CDR1 SGHRS, CDR2 YFSETQ. V lost 3 bases and J lost 5, with 17 bases in between. CDR3 length: 15 residues. The CDR3 region is CASSSGAGWGTEAFF. As DNA, the CDR3 is TGCGCCAGCAGCTCTGGGGCAGGGTGGGGAACTGAAGCTTTCTTT.

The CDR3 region is CASSGQAAEAFF. In DNA form, the CDR3 reads TGTGCCAGCTCAGGGCAGGCTGCTGAAGCTTTCTTT. The chain combines TRBV18 with TRBJ1-1; D is ambiguous. Per the germline V gene, CDR1 is KGHSH and CDR2 is LQKENI. The CDR3 consists of 12 residues. Trimming left V 5 bases short and J 6 bases short, with 10 bases between.

Only one count was recorded for this clone. The chain joins TRBV12-3 or TRBV12-4 to TRBJ2-5; D gene uncertain. V was clipped by 3 bases and J by 2 bases, with 7 bases between them. CDR3 length equals 13 residues. The CDR3 region is CASSFGPQETQYF. The CDR3 DNA sequence: TGTGCCAGCAGTTTTGGGCCACAAGAGACCCAGTACTTC.

The V gene is TRBV19, the J gene TRBJ1-2, with D perhaps matching TRBD1 (5 bases). The CDR3 runs to 15 residues. CDR1 LNHDA and CDR2 SQIVND come from the germline V gene (reference sequence). The V end lost 6 bases, the J end lost 8 bases, and 22 bases lay between the germline ends. The CDR3 sequence is CASSLRQTLSLGYTF. In nucleotides, the CDR3 is TGTGCCAGTAGCCTTCGACAGACGCTTTCTCTAGGCTACACCTTC. Complete variable domain (other parts from reference TRBV19 and TRBJ1-2): DGGITQSPKYLFRKEGQNVTLSCEQNLNHDAMYWYRQDPGQGLRLIYYSQIVNDFQKGDIAEGYSVSREKKESFPLTVTSAQKNPTAFYLCASSLRQTLSLGYTFGSGTRLTVV.

The chain recombines TRBV5-1 with TRBJ1-6; D is possibly TRBD1 (6 bases). The CDR3 is 19 amino acids. Germline CDR1 reads SGHRS; CDR2 reads YFSETQ. Between the trimmed V and J ends, which lost 4 bases and 1 base, there was a span of 21 bases. The CDR3 bases are TGCGCCAGCAGCCCGGGGACACCCAACTTTTGGTCCTATAATTCACCCCTCCACTTT. Translation gives CASSPGTPNFWSYNSPLHF. The whole variable domain, filled in from reference TRBV5-1 and TRBJ1-6, reads KAGVTQTPRYLIKTRGQQVTLSCSPISGHRSVSWYQQTPGQGLQFLFEYFSETQRNKGNFPGRFSGRQFSNSRSEMNVSTLELGDSALYLCASSPGTPNFWSYNSPLHFGNGTRLTVT.

The chain combines TRBV28 with TRBJ2-7, with TRBD1 matching 8 bases. V dropped 2 bases and J dropped 3; count of bases not matched to a gene: 6. Germline V lookup: CDR1 MDHEN, CDR2 SYDVKM. The CDR3 is 15 amino acids. The CDR3 DNA is TGTGCCAGCAGTTTAGACAGGGGATCATACTACGAGCAGTACTTC. It translates to CASSLDRGSYYEQYF.

The rearrangement uses TRBV7-2 and TRBJ2-7; D possibly corresponds to TRBD1 (6 bases). Germline CDR1 and CDR2: SGHTA and FQGNSA. V lost 1 base and J lost 5, with 12 bases in between. This CDR3 spans 14 amino acids. The CDR3 coding sequence is TGTGCCAGCAGCTTAGGGCAGGGGTACCACGAGCAGTACTTC. Protein: CASSLGQGYHEQYF.

The table lists this clone with many counts. The chain combines TRBV6-1 with TRBJ2-1, with TRBD2 matching 13 bases. Germline V lookup: CDR1 MNHNS, CDR2 SASEGT. V lost 3 bases, J lost 0 bases, and 2 bases stayed unmatched. The CDR3 is made up of 17 amino acids. The CDR3 DNA reads as TGTGCCAGCAGTGAGACTAGCGGGGGGAGCTCCTACAATGAGCAGTTCTTC. It yields the protein CASSETSGGSSYNEQFF.

This sequence joins TRBV9 and TRBJ1-1; 8 positions match TRBD1. There are 15 residues in the CDR3. Germline assignment: CDR1 SGDLS and CDR2 YYNGEE. V dropped 0 bases and J dropped 0; count of bases not matched to a gene: 1. The CDR3 loop reads CASSVGTGLNTEAFF. CDR3 sequence (DNA): TGTGCCAGCAGCGTAGGGACAGGGCTGAACACTGAAGCTTTCTTT.

The J gene is TRBJ2-1, the V gene TRBV7-2, with 11 bases fitting TRBD1. Per germline, CDR1 SGHTA and CDR2 FQGNSA. The junction had 6 bases not matched to a gene; V was cut back by 5 bases and J by 9 bases. The CDR3 runs to 14 residues. The CDR3 loop is CASSGTGGLGEQFF. CDR3 sequence (DNA): TGTGCCAGCAGCGGGACAGGGGGTTTGGGTGAGCAGTTCTTC. Filled out from reference TRBV7-2 and TRBJ2-1, the complete variable domain reads GAGVSQSPSNKVTEKGKDVELRCDPISGHTALYWYRQSLGQGLEFLIYFQGNSAPDKSGLPSDRFSAERTGGSVSTLTIQRTQQEDSAVYLCASSGTGGLGEQFFGPGTRLTVL.

Turning to this clone: Other DNA variants within this sample encode the same CDR3. The chain is built from TRBV19 and TRBJ1-3; no reliable D call. The CDR3 has 12 amino acids. Trimming cost V 11 bases and J 0 bases, with 8 bases left between them. The germline CDR1 and CDR2 sequences are LNHDA and SQIVND (reference sequence). The CDR3 is CASESSGNTIYF. For the CDR3, the DNA is TGTGCCTCGGAGAGCTCTGGAAACACCATATATTTT.

The chain links TRBV19 to TRBJ2-5; D gene ambiguous. Trimming left V 5 bases short and J 1 base short, with 11 bases between. The CDR3 runs 14 residues. CDR1 is LNHDA, CDR2 SQIVND, per germline (reference sequence). The CDR3 bases are TGTGCCAGTAGTCCGCAGGCCCTCCAAGAGACCCAGTACTTC. Translated, it gives CASSPQALQETQYF.

This clone was seen a few times. The rearrangement links TRBV30 to TRBJ2-5; no reliable D call. The CDR3 runs 13 residues. V was trimmed by 3 bases and J by 5 bases, leaving 13 bases between them. The germline V gene encodes CDR1 GTSNPN and CDR2 SVGIG (reference sequence). The CDR3 spells CAWSLARGETQYF. CDR3 DNA: TGTGCCTGGAGCCTGGCTAGAGGTGAGACCCAGTACTTC. The variable domain in full, with the rest retrieved from reference TRBV30 and TRBJ2-5, is SQTIHQWPATLVQPVGSPLSLECTVEGTSNPNLYWYRQAAGRGLQLLFYSVGIGQISSEVPQNLSASRPQDRQFILSSKKLLLSDSGFYLCAWSLARGETQYFGPGTRLLVL.

The rearrangement uses TRBV18 and TRBJ2-5; a weak D match, TRBD1 (5 bases). The CDR3 has 15 amino acids. From germline, CDR1 is KGHSH and CDR2 LQKENI. Trimming took 0 bases from V and 3 from J, leaving 11 bases between them. The CDR3 is CASSPPARAKETQYF. CDR3 bases: TGTGCCAGCTCACCACCTGCCAGGGCTAAAGAGACCCAGTACTTC. Supplemented by reference TRBV18 and TRBJ2-5, the full variable domain reads NAGVMQNPRHLVRRRGQEARLRCSPMKGHSHVYWYRQLPEEGLKFMVYLQKENIIDESGMPKERFSAEFPKEGPSILRIQQVVRGDSAAYFCASSPPARAKETQYFGPGTRLLVL.

The gene calls are TRBV18 and TRBJ2-6; a weak D match, TRBD1 (5 bases). Germline V gene data show CDR1 as KGHSH and CDR2 as LQKENI. Trimming removed 6 bases at V and 2 bases at J, with 8 bases between. The CDR3 is made up of 14 amino acids. CDR3 sequence: CASSAGTGANVLTF. The CDR3 DNA sequence: TGTGCCAGCTCCGCAGGGACTGGGGCCAACGTCCTGACTTTC.

The CDR3 DNA reads TGTGCCAGCAGTGCTAGGGAGAATCAGCCCCAGCATTTT. Amino acids: CASSARENQPQHF. The rearrangement uses TRBV6-4 and TRBJ1-5; D is undetermined. This CDR3 is 13 amino acids long. Trimming removed 4 bases at V and 4 bases at J, with 8 bases between. The V gene's germline CDR1 is MRHNA and CDR2 SNTAGT.

The chain couples TRBV3-1 (or the pseudogene TRBV3-2) to TRBJ2-5; D unclear. Trimming stripped 5 bases from V and 4 bases from J, with 17 bases between. CDR3 length: 15 residues. Per germline, CDR1 LGHDT and CDR2 YNNKEL (reference sequence). CDR3 loop: CASSVTSISIETQYF. As DNA, the CDR3 is TGTGCCAGCAGCGTAACTTCGATCTCGATAGAGACCCAGTACTTC.

This chain connects TRBV7-8 to TRBJ1-1, with D unclear. Germline CDR1 reads SGHVS; CDR2 reads FQNEAQ. This CDR3 contains 14 residues. Trimming cost V 5 bases and J 1 base, with 11 bases left between them. The CDR3 spells CASSKQEANTEAFF. DNA for the CDR3: TGTGCCAGCAGCAAACAAGAGGCGAACACTGAAGCTTTCTTT.

The chain links TRBV28 to TRBJ1-4; TRBD1 agrees at 8 bases. Germline V CDR1 and CDR2: MDHEN, SYDVKM. V shed 3 bases, J shed 7 bases, and the junction held 7 bases outside the gene matches. CDR3 length: 15 residues. CDR3 sequence: CASSFRGPSAEKLFF. The CDR3, as DNA: TGTGCCAGCAGTTTCAGGGGGCCTTCGGCTGAAAAACTGTTTTTT.

Of note for this clone: Other DNA sequences of this sample code for an identical CDR3. The V and J genes are TRBV28 and TRBJ1-4, with a tentative D call TRBD1 (5 bases). Germline values: CDR1 MDHEN, CDR2 SYDVKM. The V end lost 5 bases, the J end lost 1 base, and 11 bases lay between the germline ends. CDR3 length equals 15 residues. The CDR3 sequence is CASSLGGGTNEKLFF. The CDR3 DNA follows: TGTGCCAGCAGTCTTGGGGGGGGAACTAATGAAAAACTGTTTTTT.

This chain links TRBV7-8 with TRBJ2-5; D gene uncertain. Germline loops: CDR1 SGHVS, CDR2 FQNEAQ. This CDR3 is built from 14 residues. V gave up 2 bases and J gave up 3 bases, with 10 bases separating them. CDR3 in DNA: TGTGCCAGCAGCTTATCCCCCCGGGAAGAGACCCAGTACTTC. Translation: CASSLSPREETQYF.

V gene TRBV2 combines with J gene TRBJ1-2; 8 bases align to TRBD1. Per germline, CDR1 SNHLY and CDR2 FYNNEI. This CDR3 has 13 amino acids. Trimming took 6 bases from V and 6 from J; bases not matched to a gene: 6. CDR3 in DNA: TGTGCCAGCAGGGGGGACAGGTCCGATGGCTACACCTTC. Translating gives CASRGDRSDGYTF.

V usage is TRBV2 and J usage is TRBJ2-1; TRBD1 agrees at 9 bases. V gave up 5 bases and J gave up 2 bases; unmatched junction bases: 4. The CDR3 length is 15 residues. The germline V gene has CDR1 SNHLY and CDR2 FYNNEI. CDR3 in amino acids: CASSQQGAPYNEQFF. The CDR3 nucleotides are TGTGCCAGCAGTCAACAGGGGGCGCCCTACAATGAGCAGTTCTTC.